Here is one T cell receptor (beta chain) with its context. Per the study methods: Amplification with reference gene primers provided the estimates of nucleated cell counts. Profiled with immunoSEQ multiplex PCR; TCRdb holds only in-frame clones, not every one. For V, J and clone size, that table is used; D and trimming come from the DNA. The data show around 140,000 clones, with approximately 80% seen just once and roughly 8.1% held by the top ten. This sample is drawn from a study of blood T cell repertoires in COVID-19. Study at large: PBMCs, B-cell-depleted T cells, or T cells were the source of the cDNA or gDNA that made up the material.

There are 14 residues in the CDR3. Germline V lookup: CDR1 LGHNA, CDR2 YSLEER. Trimming at V came to 4 bases and at J to 4 bases, leaving 6 bases not matched to a gene. The chain uses TRBV4-3 and TRBJ1-2, with 7 bases aligning to TRBD1. Specimen: peripheral blood. The TCR was taken from a woman aged 55-69 years with active or convalescent COVID-19. The CDR3 coding sequence is TGCGCCAGCAGCCCGCGGCGGGACAGCTATGGCTACACCTTC. Translation gives CASSPRRDSYGYTF.